These 29 T cell receptor beta chains were all obtained from the same sample, sequenced in a study of T cell changes during pregnancy in multiple sclerosis. Assay used: immunoSEQ multiplex PCR; TCRdb lists only in-frame clones, some missing. The data show some 42,000 clones, 70% to 90% seen once. The sequences come from CD4+ T cells from peripheral blood mononuclear cells, collected after pregnancy. These receptors all come from a female donor with multiple sclerosis, enrolled in a pregnancy study.

This rearrangement joins TRBV21-1 to TRBJ1-2; TRBD1 is taken as the D call from the table, unchecked against the DNA. TRBV21-1 is an annotated pseudogene. The CDR3 is 15 residues long. CDR3 sequence: CASSNSQTGSYGYTF. The CDR3 nucleotides read TGTGCCAGCAGCAACTCCCAAACAGGATCCTATGGCTACACCTTC.

This chain joins TRBV2 and TRBJ1-1; D is perhaps TRBD1 (6 bases). Deletions cut 8 bases from V and 1 base from J, with 17 bases between. This CDR3 has 15 amino acids. Looked up from germline, CDR1 is SNHLY and CDR2 is FYNNEI. The CDR3 DNA follows: TGTGCCAGCGAGCTTCAGGGGTTGGGGAACACTGAAGCTTTCTTT. This encodes CASELQGLGNTEAFF.

This chain uses TRBV15 with TRBJ1-1; no firm D call. The CDR3 runs to 14 residues. Trimming stripped 5 bases from V and 4 bases from J, with 14 bases between. Germline V lookup: CDR1 LNHNV, CDR2 YYDKDF (reference sequence). The CDR3 nucleotides are TGTGCCACCAGCTCCTTCGGGAGTAGCACTGAAGCTTTCTTT. Its protein product is CATSSFGSSTEAFF. The complete variable domain, with remaining parts taken from reference TRBV15 and TRBJ1-1, reads DAMVIQNPRYQVTQFGKPVTLSCSQTLNHNVMYWYQQKSSQAPKLLFHYYDKDFNNEADTPDNFQSRRPNTSFCFLDIRSPGLGDTAMYLCATSSFGSSTEAFFGQGTRLTVV.

The chain is built from TRBV21-1 and TRBJ2-7; the D call of TRBD1 is as the table states it, not checked on the DNA. TRBV21-1 is listed as a pseudogene. The CDR3 sequence is 14 residues long. The CDR3 nucleotides are TGTGCCAGCAAGGCGCCCAGGGGCTACTACGAGCAGTACTTC. Protein product: CASKAPRGYYEQYF.

This clone was seen only a few times. The rearrangement uses TRBV28 and TRBJ2-7, with D maybe TRBD2 (6 bases). The germline V gene encodes CDR1 MDHEN and CDR2 SYDVKM. This CDR3 has 15 amino acids. V was shortened by 2 bases and J by 4 bases, with 15 bases between the two germline ends. The CDR3 spells CASSLGGLMIYEQYF. For the CDR3, the DNA is TGTGCCAGCAGTTTAGGGGGACTGATGATTTACGAGCAGTACTTC.

The chain joins TRBV19 to TRBJ2-7; 10 bases are shared with TRBD1. This CDR3 is 16 amino acids long. Germline CDR1 LNHDA, CDR2 SQIVND (reference sequence). V shed 5 bases and J 8 bases; nucleotides not matched to a gene: 15. CDR3 protein: CASSRAGTGVSRKQYF. DNA for the CDR3: TGTGCCAGTAGTCGAGCCGGGACAGGGGTAAGCAGGAAGCAGTACTTC.

The chain combines TRBV2 with TRBJ1-4; unclear D gene. The germline V and J ends were trimmed by 6 bases and 6 bases, with 14 bases remaining between them. Looked up from germline, CDR1 is SNHLY and CDR2 is FYNNEI. The CDR3 covers 14 residues. Here the CDR3 DNA reads TGTGCCAGCAGCGTTTTCAGGCTGGATGAAAAACTGTTTTTT. Translating gives CASSVFRLDEKLFF.

This clone came up a few times. The chain uses TRBV6-5 and TRBJ2-7, with TRBD1 identical over 7 bases. Germline CDR1 reads MNHEY; CDR2 reads SVGAGI. CDR3 length: 14 residues. Unmatched junction bases numbered 2, after V lost 1 base and J lost 2 bases. The DNA of the CDR3 is TGTGCCAGCAGTTACTGGGACAGCCCCTACGAGCAGTACTTC. Encoded protein: CASSYWDSPYEQYF.

The chain is built from TRBV6-5 and TRBJ2-1; D is unclear. The CDR3 covers 14 residues. V gave up 0 bases and J gave up 4 bases, with 7 bases separating them. Looked up from germline, CDR1 is MNHEY and CDR2 is SVGAGI. CDR3 loop: CASSYSRHYNEQFF. The CDR3 DNA follows: TGTGCCAGCAGTTACTCACGACATTACAATGAGCAGTTCTTC.

The chain joins TRBV5-1 to TRBJ1-4; possible D gene TRBD1, 5 bases. The germline V and J ends were trimmed by 3 bases and 4 bases, with 10 bases remaining between them. CDR1 is SGHRS, CDR2 YFSETQ, per germline. The CDR3 loop spans 14 amino acids. The DNA of the CDR3 is TGCGCCAGCAGCTCGTCAGGGCATAATGAAAAACTGTTTTTT. Its protein product is CASSSSGHNEKLFF.

This chain connects TRBV7-9 to TRBJ2-4; possibly TRBD2 for D (6 bases). V was shortened by 5 bases and J by 7 bases, with 24 bases between the two germline ends. The V gene's germline CDR1 is SEHNR and CDR2 FQNEAQ (reference sequence). The CDR3 has 17 amino acids. As DNA, the CDR3 is TGTGCCAGCAGCCTAATGGGGGGTACAGGTGTAGGCAACATTCAGTACTTC. This encodes CASSLMGGTGVGNIQYF.

The rearrangement joins TRBV7-2 to TRBJ1-1; weak D call: TRBD1 (5 bases). The CDR3 runs 14 residues. V dropped 5 bases and J dropped 5 bases, with 15 bases sitting between them. Germline V lookup: CDR1 SGHTA, CDR2 FQGNSA. The CDR3 is CASSTLPGGTEAFF. The CDR3 bases are TGTGCCAGCAGCACACTCCCGGGGGGAACTGAAGCTTTCTTT.

Only one count was recorded for this clone. This chain connects TRBV6-4 to TRBJ1-1, with 11 bases fitting TRBD1. The CDR3 spans 16 residues. The J segment lost 4 bases and the V segment lost 6 bases, leaving 10 bases of the junction unmatched. CDR1 is MRHNA and CDR2 is SNTAGT in the germline V gene. The CDR3 sequence: CASSGRMDRGLTEAFF. CDR3 bases: TGTGCCAGCAGCGGTAGGATGGACAGGGGGCTCACTGAAGCTTTCTTT.

This chain joins TRBV19 and TRBJ1-5; D call uncertain. This CDR3 spans 14 amino acids. Trimming stripped 6 bases from V and 0 bases from J, with 9 bases between. Per the germline V gene, CDR1 is LNHDA and CDR2 is SQIVND (reference sequence). CDR3 sequence: CASSTIHSNQPQHF. The CDR3 DNA is TGTGCCAGTAGCACAATTCATAGCAATCAGCCCCAGCATTTT.

The rearrangement joins TRBV19 to TRBJ2-7, with D maybe TRBD1 (5 bases). There are 13 residues in the CDR3. With 4 bases removed from V and 2 bases from J, the gap between germline ends came to 9 bases. Germline assignment: CDR1 LNHDA and CDR2 SQIVND (reference sequence). CDR3 nucleotide sequence: TGTGCCAGTAGTACACGGACAACCTACGAGCAGTACTTC. Residues: CASSTRTTYEQYF.

Only one count was recorded for this clone. The V and J genes are TRBV6-5 and TRBJ1-2; no reliable D call. V shed 5 bases and J shed 4 bases, with 11 bases lying between them. CDR3 size: 13 residues. Germline values: CDR1 MNHEY, CDR2 SVGAGI. CDR3 protein: CASSSPRVYGYTF. CDR3 sequence (DNA): TGTGCCAGCAGTAGCCCTAGAGTCTATGGCTACACCTTC.

This CDR3 reads CASSWRGEREKLFF. CDR3 DNA: TGTGCCAGCAGCTGGCGGGGGGAGAGGGAAAAACTGTTTTTT. This sequence joins TRBV7-2 and TRBJ1-4; TRBD1 might be the D (5 bases). CDR1 and CDR2 from the germline V gene are SGHTA and FQGNSA. There are 14 residues in the CDR3. Trimming took off 4 bases at V and 8 bases at J, with 14 bases between the two ends.

This chain uses TRBV10-3 with TRBJ1-1, with 7 bases identical to TRBD1. The CDR3 spans 14 residues. The trim removed 5 bases at V and 5 bases at J, leaving 8 bases unmatched. Germline V gene lookup returns CDR1 ENHRY and CDR2 SYGVKD. CDR3: CAISYSGGRTEAFF. DNA of the CDR3: TGTGCCATCAGTTACTCAGGGGGGCGGACTGAAGCTTTCTTT.

The rearrangement uses TRBV6-6 and TRBJ1-5; possibly TRBD1 for D (5 bases). Germline-derived CDR1 and CDR2 are MNHNY and SVGAGI (reference sequence). The CDR3 has 16 residues. V shed 5 bases and J shed 1 base, with 15 bases lying between them. CDR3 DNA sequence: TGTGCCAGCAGTAGCACAACAGGATTGAGCAATCAGCCCCAGCATTTT. This codes for CASSSTTGLSNQPQHF.

The chain joins TRBV30 to TRBJ1-6; tentatively, D is TRBD1 (5 bases). Per germline, CDR1 GTSNPN and CDR2 SVGIG (reference sequence). This CDR3 has 13 residues. V was pared by 0 bases and J by 10 bases, with 10 bases between. The CDR3 loop reads CAWSVAGRSPLHF. In DNA form, the CDR3 reads TGTGCCTGGAGTGTGGCAGGGCGGTCACCCCTCCACTTT.

This sequence joins TRBV6-1 and TRBJ1-1; D call uncertain. This CDR3 has 14 amino acids. The V and J ends lost 6 bases and 6 bases respectively, with 17 bases between them. Germline values: CDR1 MNHNS, CDR2 SASEGT. The CDR3 DNA reads TGTGCCAGCAGCTCCGAGAGGACTCTCGCTGAAGCTTTCTTT. It codes for CASSSERTLAEAFF.

The CDR3 DNA is TGTGCCAGCAGTTCAGGGATTTATAGCAATCAGCCCCAGCATTTT. Translation: CASSSGIYSNQPQHF. The J gene is TRBJ1-5, the V gene TRBV6-6, with D possibly TRBD1 on 5 matching bases. Germline V gene data show CDR1 as MNHNY and CDR2 as SVGAGI (reference sequence). The CDR3 runs to 15 residues. Trimming removed 4 bases from V and 0 bases from J, with 10 bases in between.

The chain couples TRBV9 to TRBJ2-2; D is unclear. The V end was cut by 0 bases, the J end by 5 bases, with 14 bases between. The germline V gene encodes CDR1 SGDLS and CDR2 YYNGEE. CDR3 length equals 16 residues. CDR3 region: CASSVESLGGTGELFF. CDR3 nucleotides: TGTGCCAGCAGCGTAGAGTCCCTAGGTGGGACCGGGGAGCTGTTTTTT.

A remark on this clone: A read error may produce the germline difference seen at one junction end. The CDR3 DNA is TGTGCCAGCAGCTCCTCCTCTAGTCACCCGATCACTTTT. Translating it yields CASSSSSSHPITF. The chain carries TRBV7-2 and TRBJ2-3, with unresolved D. CDR3 size: 13 residues. CDR1 and CDR2 (germline): SGHTA, FQGNSA.

The chain carries TRBV5-4 and TRBJ1-2, with D perhaps matching TRBD1 (5 bases). The V end lost 4 bases, the J end lost 4 bases, and 14 bases lay between the germline ends. Germline V CDR1 and CDR2: SGHNT, YYREEE (reference sequence). The CDR3 runs to 14 residues. The CDR3 DNA reads TGTGCCAGCAGCCCACAACAGGCCTCCTATGGCTACACCTTC. This encodes CASSPQQASYGYTF.

The J gene is TRBJ1-5, the V gene TRBV11-2; D is unclear. Trimming shortened V by 5 bases and J by 7 bases, and 27 bases separated the two germline ends. Germline CDR1 is SGHAT and CDR2 is FQNNGV. The CDR3 is 18 residues long. CDR3: CASSVTGRAGGPGQPQHF. In nucleotides, the CDR3 is TGTGCCAGCAGCGTGACCGGCCGGGCAGGCGGGCCTGGGCAGCCCCAGCATTTT.

The rearrangement joins TRBV7-9 to TRBJ2-7; 7 positions agree with TRBD1. The CDR3 loop spans 16 amino acids. V lost 5 bases and J lost 2; bases outside the gene matches: 12. From germline, CDR1 is SEHNR and CDR2 FQNEAQ (reference sequence). For the CDR3, the DNA is TGTGCCAGCAGCGACTCCCTCCGGGACAGACCCTACGAGCAGTACTTC. As protein: CASSDSLRDRPYEQYF.

The chain has TRBV11-2 and TRBJ2-7; possibly TRBD2 for D (5 bases). Germline CDR1 is SGHAT and CDR2 is FQNNGV. CDR3 length equals 15 residues. V dropped 1 base and J dropped 0 bases, with 10 bases sitting between them. CDR3: CASSLGSAVSYEQYF. As DNA, the CDR3 is TGTGCCAGCAGCTTAGGTTCAGCGGTCTCCTACGAGCAGTACTTC.

The V call is TRBV7-2, the J call TRBJ2-3, with 7 nucleotides matching TRBD2. The CDR3 has 16 residues. J was trimmed by 0 bases and V by 2 bases; bases with no gene match: 5. Germline loops: CDR1 SGHTA, CDR2 FQGNSA. CDR3 loop: CASSLRSGVSTDTQYF. The CDR3 DNA follows: TGTGCCAGCAGCTTAAGGAGCGGGGTTAGCACAGATACGCAGTATTTT.